Listed below are T cell receptor beta chains from one sample, sequenced in a study of T cells in Graves' hyperthyroidism and ophthalmopathy. TCRdb analysed the multiplex PCR reads with MiXCR anew, one entry per CDR3 protein. Of about 410,000 distinct CDR3 sequences in the sample, approximately 15% were seen once. The sample taken for sequencing was blood. Receptors were obtained from a man between 18 and 29 years old with Graves' ophthalmopathy. The CDR3 runs from the conserved cysteine through the conserved F or W. Each record gives: D gene, clone size, V gene, J gene, CDR3 length, CDR3 protein, CDR3 DNA. The D gene is left open where the match is weak. Where a row states a size, it is once, few, many or the class of an expanded clone; other rows omit it.

D: TRBD2; size: few; V: TRBV5-1; J: TRBJ2-1; length: 17; CDR3: CASSSGTSKSSYNEQFF; DNA: TGCGCCAGCAGCTCCGGGACTAGCAAAAGCTCCTACAATGAGCAGTTCTTC
D: TRBD1; size: few; V: TRBV10-3; J: TRBJ1-5; length: 13; CDR3: CAIRGDRGQPQHF; DNA: TGTGCCATCAGGGGGGACAGGGGTCAGCCCCAGCATTTT
D: TRBD2; size: many; V: TRBV20-1; J: TRBJ2-1; length: 15; CDR3: CSARDMTSGRDEQFF; DNA: TGCAGTGCTAGAGATATGACTAGCGGGAGGGATGAGCAGTTCTTC
D: .; size: .; V: TRBV19; J: TRBJ1-1; length: 16; CDR3: CASSISGQGGYTEAFF; DNA: TGTGCCAGTAGTATTAGTGGCCAGGGAGGGTACACTGAAGCTTTCTTT
D: .; size: .; V: TRBV19; J: TRBJ2-1; length: 14; CDR3: CASSSGGRSGEQFF; DNA: TGTGCCAGTAGTTCCGGGGGAAGATCGGGTGAGCAGTTCTTC
D: .; size: many; V: TRBV7-9; J: TRBJ1-5; length: 15; CDR3: CASSPPGLDNQPQHF; DNA: TGTGCCAGCAGCCCGCCCGGTCTGGACAATCAGCCCCAGCATTTT
D: TRBD2; size: .; V: TRBV4-2; J: TRBJ2-2; length: 20; CDR3: CASSQDRVAGGLGNTGELFF; DNA: TGTGCCAGCAGCCAAGATAGAGTAGCGGGAGGGCTGGGGAACACCGGGGAGCTGTTTTTT
D: .; size: few; V: TRBV9; J: TRBJ2-3; length: 15; CDR3: CASSVKGWSTDTQYF; DNA: TGTGCCAGCAGCGTAAAGGGCTGGAGCACAGATACGCAGTATTTT
D: .; size: many; V: TRBV5-1; J: TRBJ2-1; length: 16; CDR3: CASSLGRQSAYNEQFF; DNA: TGCGCCAGCAGCTTGGGGCGCCAGAGCGCCTACAATGAGCAGTTCTTC
D: .; size: many; V: TRBV4-1; J: TRBJ1-5; length: 15; CDR3: CASSQTLGRNQPQHF; DNA: TGCGCCAGCAGCCAAACCCTGGGACGCAATCAGCCCCAGCATTTT
D: TRBD1; size: few; V: TRBV9; J: TRBJ2-7; length: 16; CDR3: CASSTRGGTGGYEQYF; DNA: TGTGCCAGCAGCACTCGGGGGGGGACAGGGGGCTACGAGCAGTACTTC
D: TRBD1; size: .; V: TRBV30; J: TRBJ1-2; length: 18; CDR3: CAWSVRWTGQGFNYGYTF; DNA: TGTGCCTGGAGTGTACGGTGGACAGGGCAAGGATTTAACTATGGCTACACCTTC
D: .; size: .; V: TRBV7-9; J: TRBJ2-5; length: 11; CDR3: CASSSPVTQYF; DNA: TGTGCCAGCAGTTCCCCAGTGACCCAGTACTTC
D: .; size: many; V: TRBV20-1; J: TRBJ2-1; length: 12; CDR3: CSASQADNEQFF; DNA: TGCAGTGCTAGTCAAGCGGATAATGAGCAGTTCTTC
D: TRBD1; size: few; V: TRBV6-1; J: TRBJ1-1; length: 14; CDR3: CASSGGQGYTEAFF; DNA: TGTGCCAGCAGTGGAGGACAGGGGTACACTGAAGCTTTCTTT
D: TRBD2; size: many; V: TRBV3-1; J: TRBJ2-5; length: 17; CDR3: CASSQVEAGGLIETQYF; DNA: TGTGCCAGCAGCCAAGTAGAAGCGGGAGGACTTATAGAGACCCAGTACTTC
D: .; size: many; V: TRBV7-9; J: TRBJ2-3; length: 16; CDR3: CASSPWGRGGTDTQYF; DNA: TGTGCCAGCAGCCCGTGGGGAAGGGGAGGCACAGATACGCAGTATTTT